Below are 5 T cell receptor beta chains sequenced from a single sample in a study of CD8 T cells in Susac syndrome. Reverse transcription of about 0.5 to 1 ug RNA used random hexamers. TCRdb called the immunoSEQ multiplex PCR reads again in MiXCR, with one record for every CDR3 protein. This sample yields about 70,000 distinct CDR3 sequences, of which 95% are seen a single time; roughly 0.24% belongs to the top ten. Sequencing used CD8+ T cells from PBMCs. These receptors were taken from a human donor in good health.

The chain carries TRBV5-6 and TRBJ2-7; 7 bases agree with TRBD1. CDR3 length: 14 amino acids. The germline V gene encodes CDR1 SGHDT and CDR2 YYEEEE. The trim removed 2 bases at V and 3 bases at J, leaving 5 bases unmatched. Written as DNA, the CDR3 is TGTGCCAGCAGCTTAGCCGGGACAGTCTACGAGCAGTACTTC. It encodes CASSLAGTVYEQYF.

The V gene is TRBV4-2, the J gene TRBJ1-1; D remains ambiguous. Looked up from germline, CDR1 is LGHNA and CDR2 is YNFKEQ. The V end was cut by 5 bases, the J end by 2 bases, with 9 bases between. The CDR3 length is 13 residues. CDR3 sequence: CASSGQLNTEAFF. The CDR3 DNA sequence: TGTGCCAGCAGCGGGCAGCTAAACACTGAAGCTTTCTTT.

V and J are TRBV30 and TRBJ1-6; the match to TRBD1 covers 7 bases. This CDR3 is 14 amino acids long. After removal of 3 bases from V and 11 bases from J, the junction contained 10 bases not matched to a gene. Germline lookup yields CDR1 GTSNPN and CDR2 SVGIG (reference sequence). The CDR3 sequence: CAWRVQGEDPPLHF. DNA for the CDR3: TGTGCCTGGAGGGTTCAGGGGGAGGATCCACCCCTCCACTTT.

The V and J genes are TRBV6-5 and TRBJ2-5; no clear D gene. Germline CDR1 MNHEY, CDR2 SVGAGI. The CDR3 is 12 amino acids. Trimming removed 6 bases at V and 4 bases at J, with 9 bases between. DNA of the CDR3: TGTGCCAGCAGCCCGACCGGAGAGACCCAGTACTTC. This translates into CASSPTGETQYF.

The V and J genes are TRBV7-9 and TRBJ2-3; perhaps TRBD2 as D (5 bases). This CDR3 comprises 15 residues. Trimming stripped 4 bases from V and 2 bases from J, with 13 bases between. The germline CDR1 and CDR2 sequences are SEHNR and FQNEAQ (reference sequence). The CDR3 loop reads CASSSTFGDTDTQYF. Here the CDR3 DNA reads TGTGCCAGCAGCTCGACTTTCGGGGACACAGATACGCAGTATTTT.